This T cell receptor (beta chain) was identified during a study of vaccination and CD4 T cells after COVID-19. A note on this clonotype: Its antigen is as yet unknown.

Germline V gives CDR1 MDHEN, CDR2 SYDVKM. This CDR3 is built from 13 residues. Trimming removed 5 bases from V and 4 bases from J, with 11 bases in between. The Oncomine TCR Beta short-read assay sequenced DNA from cultured CD4+ T cells. A single record per CDR3 protein comes from TCRdb applying MiXCR to the PCR reads. The sample includes 20,000 to 30,000 distinct CDR3 sequences, around three fifths of them seen just once. Treatment reported: roughly 11-day PBMC culture with coronavirus spike peptide pools or control peptides (ViraFEST assay). The source is a human donor who had recovered from COVID-19. Input material: CD4+ T cells from blood, cultured in vitro. The chain combines TRBV28 with TRBJ1-2; possibly TRBD1 for D (6 bases). The CDR3 bases are TGTGCCAGCAGTCTAACAGGGACCTATGGCTACACCTTC. Translation gives CASSLTGTYGYTF.